These 17 T cell receptor beta chains originate from one sample sequenced in a study of blood T cell repertoires in COVID-19. TCRdb's copy holds only in-frame clones and misses some; the assay was immunoSEQ multiplex PCR. This sample yields 200,000 to 250,000 clones, of which around 84% are seen a single time; approximately 6.2% belongs to the top ten. The sample taken for sequencing was PBMCs or T cells enriched from blood (not recorded which). The receptor source for this set is a woman in her 40s who had recovered from COVID-19.

V and J are TRBV11-3 and TRBJ2-7; tentatively, D is TRBD1 (5 bases). V lost 1 base, J lost 5 bases, and 15 bases lay in between. The CDR3 contains 15 residues. Germline V gene lookup returns CDR1 SGHNT and CDR2 YENEEA. CDR3 in amino acids: CASSLGAGLGNEQYV. DNA for the CDR3: TGTGCCAGCAGCTTAGGGGCAGGGCTGGGGAACGAGCAGTACGTC.

The chain's CDR3 is CASSNYLTEQPYEQYF. DNA for the CDR3: TGTGCCAGCAGCAATTATCTGACGGAGCAGCCCTACGAGCAGTACTTC. The rearrangement links TRBV21-1 to TRBJ2-7; the D call of TRBD2 is as the table states it, not checked on the DNA. TRBV21-1 is given as a pseudogene. This CDR3 spans 16 amino acids.

The CDR3 nucleotides read TGTGCCAGCAGTTTAGGTGGGGCAGGGTCTGGCTACACCTTC. Translated, it gives CASSLGGAGSGYTF. The chain couples TRBV28 to TRBJ1-2; D is possibly TRBD1 (5 bases). Germline V gene sequence: CDR1 MDHEN, CDR2 SYDVKM. V was pared by 2 bases and J by 7 bases, with 14 bases between. The CDR3 contains 14 residues.

This chain joins TRBV7-9 and TRBJ2-2, with D perhaps TRBD1 (7 bases). This CDR3 comprises 17 residues. Trimming left V 6 bases short and J 6 bases short, with 23 bases between. CDR1 is SEHNR, CDR2 FQNEAQ, per germline (reference sequence). The CDR3 sequence: CASRLLKFDREAGELFF. The DNA for the CDR3 is TGTGCCAGCAGATTACTAAAATTTGACAGGGAGGCCGGGGAGCTGTTTTTT.

The V and J genes are TRBV7-6 and TRBJ1-4; the match to TRBD1 covers 7 bases. J gave up 4 bases and V 0 bases, and 2 bases lay outside the gene matches. Germline CDR1 and CDR2: SGHVS and FNYEAQ. The CDR3 has 15 amino acids. CDR3 amino acids: CASSLAGTVNEKLFF. DNA for the CDR3: TGTGCCAGCAGCTTAGCTGGGACAGTTAATGAAAAACTGTTTTTT.

This clone was recorded a few times. The chain links TRBV27 to TRBJ1-4; 12 bases align to TRBD1. J gave up 6 bases and V 4 bases, and 3 bases lay outside the gene matches. The CDR3 is 15 amino acids. CDR1 and CDR2 from the germline V gene are MNHEY and SMNVEV (reference sequence). CDR3: CASSWGQGAYEKLFF. DNA of the CDR3: TGTGCCAGCAGTTGGGGACAGGGGGCTTATGAAAAACTGTTTTTT.

The V call is TRBV7-2, the J call TRBJ2-1, with 8 bases that match TRBD2. V lost 5 bases to trimming and J lost 7 bases; unmatched junction nucleotides: 10. Looked up from germline, CDR1 is SGHTA and CDR2 is FQGNSA. The CDR3 loop spans 15 amino acids. The CDR3, as DNA: TGTGCCAGCAGCGTACGGGAGGGCCAGAAAAATGAGCAGTTCTTC. Encoded protein: CASSVREGQKNEQFF.

This clone has more than one count but fewer than ten. The chain recombines TRBV4-1 with TRBJ2-1, with 12 bases fitting TRBD2. In germline, CDR1 is MGHRA, CDR2 YSYEKL. Unmatched junction bases numbered 2, after V lost 1 base and J lost 7 bases. The CDR3 sequence is 15 residues long. CDR3 loop: CASSQGLAGANEQFF. The DNA for the CDR3 is TGCGCCAGCAGCCAAGGACTAGCGGGAGCTAATGAGCAGTTCTTC.

The chain recombines TRBV19 with TRBJ1-4; TRBD1 might be the D (6 bases). The CDR3 runs to 18 residues. Germline assignment: CDR1 LNHDA and CDR2 SQIVND (reference sequence). V was trimmed by 3 bases and J by 7 bases, leaving 24 bases between them. The CDR3 sequence is CASSIFSAGAEVGEKLFF. In DNA form, the CDR3 reads TGTGCCAGTAGTATTTTTTCGGCAGGGGCGGAGGTTGGTGAAAAACTGTTTTTT.

The genes are TRBV3-1 (or the pseudogene TRBV3-2) and TRBJ2-3, with TRBD2 matching over 9 bases. CDR3 length: 14 amino acids. V gave up 8 bases and J gave up 4 bases; unmatched junction bases: 7. The germline V gene has CDR1 LGHDT and CDR2 YNNKEL (reference sequence). The DNA for the CDR3 is TGTGCCAGCGGGTGGACTAGCGAAGCAGATACGCAGTATTTT. Its protein product is CASGWTSEADTQYF.

The chain has TRBV18 and TRBJ2-3; no firm D call. This CDR3 has 15 residues. V lost 2 bases and J lost 2, with 11 bases in between. The germline V gene encodes CDR1 KGHSH and CDR2 LQKENI. This CDR3 is CASSPVSLSTDTQYF. As DNA, the CDR3 is TGTGCCAGCTCACCAGTTTCACTATCCACAGATACGCAGTATTTT.

J is TRBJ1-5 and V is TRBV7-2, with TRBD1 matching 10 bases. The CDR3 sequence is 17 residues long. Germline CDR1 is SGHTA and CDR2 is FQGNSA. Losses at the gene ends were 0 bases for V and 7 bases for J; bases not matched to a gene: 9. The CDR3 loop reads CASSLASAGQGWQPQHF. DNA for the CDR3: TGTGCCAGCAGCTTAGCGTCCGCGGGACAGGGGTGGCAGCCCCAGCATTTT.

This chain links TRBV29-1 with TRBJ2-3; D call uncertain. V was cut by 7 bases and J by 2 bases, with 13 bases left in between. This CDR3 spans 13 amino acids. Germline V gives CDR1 SQVTM, CDR2 ANQGSEA. CDR3 region: CSGWFRFTDTQYF. In DNA, the CDR3 is TGCAGCGGATGGTTCAGATTCACAGATACGCAGTATTTT.

This clone was detected once. Here the CDR3 reads CASSIGTENTGELFF. In DNA, the CDR3 is TGCGCCAGCAGCATCGGGACTGAGAACACCGGGGAGCTGTTTTTT. V is TRBV5-1 and J is TRBJ2-2; D might be TRBD2 (6 bases). The germline CDR1 and CDR2 sequences are SGHRS and YFSETQ. The CDR3 runs 15 residues. Trimming took 4 bases from V and 1 from J, leaving 11 bases between them.

This clone was detected only once. The chain employs TRBV28 and TRBJ2-3, with TRBD2 matching over 12 bases. CDR1 is MDHEN and CDR2 is SYDVKM in the germline V gene. V lost 8 bases and J lost 5; bases outside the gene matches: 11. This CDR3 has 16 amino acids. CDR3 loop: CASLGASGRAKDTQYF. The CDR3 nucleotides read TGTGCCAGCCTCGGGGCTAGCGGGAGGGCTAAAGATACGCAGTATTTT.

The rearrangement links TRBV28 to TRBJ2-5; D remains ambiguous. Between the trimmed V and J ends, which lost 3 bases and 0 bases, there was a span of 5 bases. The CDR3 consists of 13 residues. Germline-derived CDR1 and CDR2 are MDHEN and SYDVKM. The CDR3 DNA reads TGTGCCAGCAGTTTTTATGACCAAGAGACCCAGTACTTC. Translating it yields CASSFYDQETQYF.

The J gene is TRBJ1-2, the V gene TRBV3-1 (or the pseudogene TRBV3-2); possible D gene TRBD1, 5 bases. Germline assignment: CDR1 LGHDT and CDR2 YNNKEL (reference sequence). The V and J ends lost 2 bases and 3 bases respectively, with 13 bases between them. This CDR3 has 15 amino acids. This CDR3 reads CASSQSDSMYYGYTF. CDR3 DNA sequence: TGTGCCAGCAGCCAATCAGACAGTATGTACTATGGCTACACCTTC.